This TCR beta chain was retrieved from a study of cytomegalovirus exposure and HLA in healthy donors. As for the study in general: Unique TCRs from HLA-typed donors, 85 million to 100 million of them, were held in an early data release. Study outcomes and limitations: A later analysis associated approximately 17,000 TCR beta sequences with HLA alleles at a 0.05 false discovery rate. Most TCR sequences proved rare, with some public TCRs found in many donors. A link between a missense DCLRE1C variant and TCR beta V- and J-gene trimming emerged from a later analysis.

This CDR3 contains 13 residues. Germline-derived CDR1 and CDR2 are SGHDN and FVKESK. V was trimmed by 3 bases and J by 4 bases, leaving 9 bases between them. This clone was detected once. Its antigen is as yet unknown. In the same sample, other DNA sequences code for this CDR3. PCR involved 60 Vbeta and 13 Jbeta primers. The table came from immunoSEQ multiplex PCR; TCRdb's copy has only in-frame clones and leaves some out. The repertoire consists of about 160,000 clones, with approximately 90% occurring once and the leading ten covering 0.75% to 0.95%. This receptor was taken from a woman between 25 and 40 years old in good health and CMV-seronegative. The sample was PBMCs. The chain carries TRBV14 and TRBJ1-1; TRBD1 is a possible D gene (6 bases). CDR3 in amino acids: CASSQQGGTEAFF. CDR3 coding DNA: TGTGCCAGCAGCCAGCAAGGGGGCACTGAAGCTTTCTTT.